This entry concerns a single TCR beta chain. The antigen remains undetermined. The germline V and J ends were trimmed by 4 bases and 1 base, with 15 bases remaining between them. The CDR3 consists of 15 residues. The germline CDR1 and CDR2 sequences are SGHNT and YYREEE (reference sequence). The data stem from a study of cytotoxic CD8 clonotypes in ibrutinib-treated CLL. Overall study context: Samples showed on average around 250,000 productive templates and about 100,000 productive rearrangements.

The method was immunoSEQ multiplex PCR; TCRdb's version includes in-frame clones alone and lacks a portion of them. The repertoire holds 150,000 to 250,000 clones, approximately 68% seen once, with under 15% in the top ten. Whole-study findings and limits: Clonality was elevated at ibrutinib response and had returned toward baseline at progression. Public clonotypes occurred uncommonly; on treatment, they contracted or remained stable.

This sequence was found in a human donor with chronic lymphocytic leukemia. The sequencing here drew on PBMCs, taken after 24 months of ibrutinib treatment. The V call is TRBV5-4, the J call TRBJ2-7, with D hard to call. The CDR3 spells CASSLISVRSYEQYF. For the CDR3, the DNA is TGTGCCAGCAGCCTGATCTCTGTCAGGTCCTACGAGCAGTACTTC.